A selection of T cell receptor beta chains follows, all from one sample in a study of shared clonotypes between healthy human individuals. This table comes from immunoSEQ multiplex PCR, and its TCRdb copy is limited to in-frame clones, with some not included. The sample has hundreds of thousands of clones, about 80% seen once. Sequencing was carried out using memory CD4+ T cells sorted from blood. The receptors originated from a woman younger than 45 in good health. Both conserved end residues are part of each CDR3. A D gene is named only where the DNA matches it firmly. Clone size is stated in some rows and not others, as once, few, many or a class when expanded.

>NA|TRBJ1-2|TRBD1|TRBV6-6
TGTGCCAGCAGGGACGGTTCTACAGGGGGGTGGGGCTACACCTTC
CASRDGSTGGWGYTF
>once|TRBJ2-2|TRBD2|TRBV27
TGTGCCAGCAGTTTCGATCTAGCGGGAGGGCCGGTCGGGGAGCTGTTTTTT
CASSFDLAGGPVGELFF
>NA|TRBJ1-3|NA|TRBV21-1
TGTGCCAGCAGCAAAAACAGGGTATCTGGAAACACCATATATTTT
CASSKNRVSGNTIYF
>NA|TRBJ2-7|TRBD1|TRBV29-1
TGCAGCGTAGACAGGGGGTCCGAGCAGTACTTC
CSVDRGSEQYF
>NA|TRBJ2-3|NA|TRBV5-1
TGCGCCAGCAGCTTCGGAGGAGATACGCAGTATTTT
CASSFGGDTQYF
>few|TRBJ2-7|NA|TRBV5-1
TGCGCCAGCAGCTCCCCCCGTGAGGAGCAGTACTTC
CASSSPREEQYF
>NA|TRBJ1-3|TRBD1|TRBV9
TGTGCCAGCAGCAGTTTCACAGGGGAAGGAAACACCATATATTTT
CASSSFTGEGNTIYF
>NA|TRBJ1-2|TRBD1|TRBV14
TGTGCCAGCAGCCAAGCCCGGGCCAGGGGGAGAGGCTACACCTTC
CASSQARARGRGYTF
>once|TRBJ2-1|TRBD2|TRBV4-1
TGCGCCAGCAGCCCCCTGGATCTAGCGGGAGGGCGGGATGAGCAGTTCTTC
CASSPLDLAGGRDEQFF
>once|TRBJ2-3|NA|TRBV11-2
TGTGCCAGCAGCATCGGAGATACGCAGTATTTT
CASSIGDTQYF
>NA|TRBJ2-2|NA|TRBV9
TGTGCCAGCAGCGTAGGTGGACTGAACACCGGGGAGCTGTTTTTT
CASSVGGLNTGELFF
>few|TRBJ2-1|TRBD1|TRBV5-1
TGCGCCAGCAGCTTGGACACAGGGGGCTACAATGAGCAGTTCTTC
CASSLDTGGYNEQFF
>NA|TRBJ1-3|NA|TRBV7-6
TGTGCCAGCAGCCCGGCGCCTTTCTCTGGAAACACCATATATTTT
CASSPAPFSGNTIYF
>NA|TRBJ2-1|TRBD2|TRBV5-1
TGCGCCAGCACCCTAGCGGGAGGGGCCCTATACAATGAGCAGTTCTTC
CASTLAGGALYNEQFF
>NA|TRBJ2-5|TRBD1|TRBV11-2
TGTGCCAGCAGCTTGGAAGGACAGGGGGAGGAGACCCAGTACTTC
CASSLEGQGEETQYF
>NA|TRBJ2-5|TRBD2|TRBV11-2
TGTGCCAGCAGCTTAGATGGGGGGGGACTCCAAGAGACCCAGTACTTC
CASSLDGGGLQETQYF
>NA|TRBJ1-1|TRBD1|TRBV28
TGTGCCAGCAGTCCGACAGGGGTCGTGGTAAACACTGAAGCTTTCTTT
CASSPTGVVVNTEAFF
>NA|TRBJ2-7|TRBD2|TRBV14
TGTGCCAGCAGCCAAGCCGGGACTAGGCTGTACGAGCAGTACTTC
CASSQAGTRLYEQYF
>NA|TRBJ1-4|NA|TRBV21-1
TGTGCCAGCAGCAAAGTGGGGACGGAGGAAAAACTGTTTTTT
CASSKVGTEEKLFF
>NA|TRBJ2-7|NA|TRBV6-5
TGTGCCAGCAGTTACGGGCGGGAGCAGTACTTC
CASSYGREQYF
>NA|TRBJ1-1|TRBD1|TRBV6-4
TGTGCCAGCAGAGTACAGGGGGCGAACACTGAAGCTTTCTTT
CASRVQGANTEAFF
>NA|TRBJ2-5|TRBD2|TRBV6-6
TGTGCCAGCAGTTACGGGGGGGGTGAGACCCAGTACTTC
CASSYGGGETQYF
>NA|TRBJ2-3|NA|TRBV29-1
TGCAGCGTTTCGCTACCCCACGCCCAGGCCTTTGGCACAGATACGCAGTATTTT
CSVSLPHAQAFGTDTQYF
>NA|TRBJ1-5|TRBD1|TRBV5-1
TGCGCCAGCAGCTTGGACGGACAGGGATATCAGCCCCAGCATTTT
CASSLDGQGYQPQHF
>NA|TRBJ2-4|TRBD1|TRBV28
TGTGCCAGCAGTTTTGGCGCCGGGACAGATAAAAACATTCAGTACTTC
CASSFGAGTDKNIQYF
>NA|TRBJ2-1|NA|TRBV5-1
TGCGCCAGCAGCCTCGACTTCAATGAGCAGTTCTTC
CASSLDFNEQFF
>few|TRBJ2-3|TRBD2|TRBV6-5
TGTGCCAGCAGCCACGGGAGGGCAGATACGCAGTATTTT
CASSHGRADTQYF
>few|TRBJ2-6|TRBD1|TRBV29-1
TGCAGCGCTAGCGCCGGGACAGGGTACTCTGGGGCCAACGTCCTGACTTTC
CSASAGTGYSGANVLTF
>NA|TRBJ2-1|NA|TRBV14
TGTGCCAGCAGCCTGACCATGGGGAATGAGCAGTTCTTC
CASSLTMGNEQFF
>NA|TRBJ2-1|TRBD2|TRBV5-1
TGCGCCAGCAGCTTGGCCTTGGTGGCGGGAGCCTCAGGGGAGCAGTTCTTC
CASSLALVAGASGEQFF
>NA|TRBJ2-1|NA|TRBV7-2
TGTGCCAGCAGCCTACAGGGAAATGAGCAGTTCTTC
CASSLQGNEQFF
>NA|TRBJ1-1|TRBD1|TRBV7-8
TGTGCCAGCACCAAGACAGGGGGATTGAACACTGAAGCTTTCTTT
CASTKTGGLNTEAFF
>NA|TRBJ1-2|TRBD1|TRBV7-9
TGTGCCAGCAGCTTAGGACAGGGCTATGGCTACACCTTC
CASSLGQGYGYTF
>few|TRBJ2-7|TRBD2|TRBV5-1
TGCGCCAGCAGCTTTGAAGCGGGATCCAGGATCGAGCAGTACTTC
CASSFEAGSRIEQYF
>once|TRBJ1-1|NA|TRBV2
TGTGCCAGCGGCGTTTCCCTACCGCTCAACCTGAACACTGAAGCTTTCTTT
CASGVSLPLNLNTEAFF
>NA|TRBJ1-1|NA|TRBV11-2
TGTGCCAGCAGCTGGGGTGAAAGGGGAGTGAACACTGAAGCTTTCTTT
CASSWGERGVNTEAFF
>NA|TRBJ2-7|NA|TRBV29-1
TGCAGCGTTGACAGAAGATCTTACGAGCAGTACTTC
CSVDRRSYEQYF
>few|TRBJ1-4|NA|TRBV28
TGTGCCAGCAGTCGCGGGGGGAGTGGCGAAAAACTGTTTTTT
CASSRGGSGEKLFF
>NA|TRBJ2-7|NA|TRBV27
TGTGCCAGCAGTTTGAGGCCCGGACGAGGGCAGTACTTC
CASSLRPGRGQYF
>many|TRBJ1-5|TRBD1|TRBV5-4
TGTGCCAGCAGCTTGGAATATGGACAGGGGAAATATCAGCCCCAGCATTTT
CASSLEYGQGKYQPQHF
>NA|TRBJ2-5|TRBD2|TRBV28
TGTGCCAGCGCGGGACTAGCGGGCTTAGAGACCCAGTACTTC
CASAGLAGLETQYF
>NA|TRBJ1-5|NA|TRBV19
TGTGCCAGTAGTAACAATCAGCCCCAGCATTTT
CASSNNQPQHF
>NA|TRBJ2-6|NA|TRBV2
TGTGCCAGCAGTGAGGGCGGAGGGGCCAACGTCCTGACTTTC
CASSEGGGANVLTF
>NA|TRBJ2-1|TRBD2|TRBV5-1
TGCGCCAGCAGCTTGTCGTCGGGAGGGTACAATGAGCAGTTCTTC
CASSLSSGGYNEQFF
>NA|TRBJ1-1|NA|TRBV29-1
TGCAGCGTCAACCGGGACGGTTCGGAAGCTTTCTTT
CSVNRDGSEAFF
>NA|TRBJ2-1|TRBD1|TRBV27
TGTGCCAGCAGTTCTGGACAGGGACGATCTTACAATGAGCAGTTCTTC
CASSSGQGRSYNEQFF
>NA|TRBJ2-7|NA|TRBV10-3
TGTGCCACCAAGGGTTACCAGACAGACGAGCAGTACTTC
CATKGYQTDEQYF
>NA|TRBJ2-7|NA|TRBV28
TGTGCCAGCAGTTCGTCCCGACGGGCGCCCTACGAGCAGTACTTC
CASSSSRRAPYEQYF
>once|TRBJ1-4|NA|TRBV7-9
TGTGCCAGCAGCTTAGCGAAATCGGGCAGGGTAAATGAAAAACTGTTTTTT
CASSLAKSGRVNEKLFF
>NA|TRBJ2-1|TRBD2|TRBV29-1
TGCAGCGTTGGTAGGACTAGCGGGAACCATGAGCAGTTCTTC
CSVGRTSGNHEQFF
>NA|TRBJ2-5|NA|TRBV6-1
TGTGCCAGCAGTGGGCAGGTTCGCGAGACCCAGTACTTC
CASSGQVRETQYF
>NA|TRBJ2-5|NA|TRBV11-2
TGTGCCAGCACCCTGAGCAGGGTCGGAGAGACCCAGTACTTC
CASTLSRVGETQYF
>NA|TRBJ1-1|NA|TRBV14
TGTGCCAGCAGCCTTACCGGGACAAAGAACACTGAAGCTTTCTTT
CASSLTGTKNTEAFF
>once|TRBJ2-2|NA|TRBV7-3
TGTGCCAGCAGCTTAGACCACCAACGGACCGGGGAGCTGTTTTTT
CASSLDHQRTGELFF